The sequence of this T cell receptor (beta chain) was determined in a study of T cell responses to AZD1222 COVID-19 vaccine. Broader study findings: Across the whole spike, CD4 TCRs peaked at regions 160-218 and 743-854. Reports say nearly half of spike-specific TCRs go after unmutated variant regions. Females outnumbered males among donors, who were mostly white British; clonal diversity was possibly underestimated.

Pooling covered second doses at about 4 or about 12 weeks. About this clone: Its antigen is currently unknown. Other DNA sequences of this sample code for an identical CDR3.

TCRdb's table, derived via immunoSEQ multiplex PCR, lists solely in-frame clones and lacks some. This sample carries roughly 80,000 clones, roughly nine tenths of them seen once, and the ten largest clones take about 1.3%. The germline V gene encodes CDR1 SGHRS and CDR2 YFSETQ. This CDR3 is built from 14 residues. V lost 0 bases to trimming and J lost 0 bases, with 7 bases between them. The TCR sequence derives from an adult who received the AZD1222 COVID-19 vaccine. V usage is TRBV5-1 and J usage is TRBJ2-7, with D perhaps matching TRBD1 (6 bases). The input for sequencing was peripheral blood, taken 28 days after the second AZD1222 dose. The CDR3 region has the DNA TGCGCCAGCAGCTTGGGACAGGCCTCCTACGAGCAGTACTTC. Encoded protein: CASSLGQASYEQYF.